This record covers a single T cell receptor beta chain. Its cognate antigen has yet to be identified. No qualities accompany the bases; no much larger clone lies one base away. These data belong to a study of T cell responses to AZD1222 COVID-19 vaccine (dated by TCRdb to the early 2020s). About the investigation overall: TCR sequencing covered some 240 trial participants: about 210 given two doses of AZD1222 and 26 given two doses of MenACWY control vaccine. Trial participants were enrolled into age subgroups of 18-55, 56-69 and 70-plus years, which contained about 150, 28 and 57 TCR-sequenced participants, respectively.

The CDR3, cysteine through phenylalanine, is 15 amino acids long. The entry retains the CDR3 DNA only, 45 bases that are in frame from base 1. Trimming removed 0 bases from V and 3 bases from J, leaving 8 bases between the germline ends. As encoded in the germline V gene, CDR1 is SNHLY while CDR2 is FYNNEI. The sample's time point label, in plain terms: baseline before first vaccination. This sample's treatment or condition label indicates: meningococcal conjugate vaccine given as trial control. Vaccinee samples were obtained from the UK trials COV001 and COV002, which included a single-blind randomized controlled phase 2/3 trial of AZD1222 (ChAdOx1 nCoV-19) in healthy adults. For TCRbeta chain sequencing, PBMC samples from trial participants were taken at day 0 and at day 28 after the second dose. The CDR3 regions of human TCRbeta chains were analyzed by immunosequencing. From the authors' description of their analysis: TCRs in the repertoires were compared against a reference library of SARS-CoV-2-specific TCRs that had been generated with the MIRA antigen-specificity platform. Breadth was defined as the fraction of unique TCRs that were SARS-CoV-2-associated, and depth was defined as the fraction of total T cells that were SARS-CoV-2-associated. Each spike-specific TCR was assigned to its reactive spike region and to a CD4 or CD8 class using the MIRA data. Log10-transformed breadth and depth values were compared by one-way ANOVA with Sidak's multiple comparisons tests. Sourced from immuneACCESS, this table was stored by TCRdb with only in-frame sequences that have V and J called. A share of the clones is absent; for the studies checked, an unresolved V gene accounts for under half, and the remainder has no known explanation. V and J calls and clone size follow that table, whereas D and trimming were derived from the DNA. The sample profile shows about 150,000 clones; 70% to 90% of them were found once. The leading ten clones occupy roughly 3.5% of the sample.

Study-wide conclusions, independent of this receptor: Participants were mostly white British, with more females than males. The authors suggested clonal diversity may have been underestimated. Because no day 14 peak-response samples were available, repertoires were characterized only after the peak T cell response. Reportedly, almost half of the unique spike-specific TCRs recognized epitopes lying outside the regions that are mutated in the B.1.351 and B.1.1.7 variants. The 56-69-year group was small, and its depth increase did not reach significance, likely because of low power. Only five to seven AZD1222 recipients were SARS-CoV-2 seropositive at baseline, limiting conclusions about previously exposed vaccinees. Spike-specific TCR breadth and depth rose significantly after two AZD1222 doses compared with day 0 and with MenACWY recipients. Vaccine-associated CD4 TCRs spanned the whole spike protein, with dominant responses in regions 160-218 and 743-854.

Recombination joined TRBV2 with TRBJ1-4, with the D gene not clear enough to name. Sample: peripheral blood, taken on day 0 of MenACWY control vaccination. This receptor was taken from an adult in good health. Read as DNA, the sequence is TGTGCCAGCAGTGAAGCCCGGTTGCCTAATGAAAAACTGTTTTTT. It encodes CASSEARLPNEKLFF.